The clone carrying this T cell receptor (beta chain) showed up just a few times. Treatment defined: therapeutic diphenylcyclopropenone sensitization with weekly scalp DPC. Germline CDR1 reads MGHDK; CDR2 reads SYGVNS. The CDR3 consists of 14 residues. The ends lost 4 bases at V and 6 bases at J; junction bases unmatched: 9. This sample was included in a study of human T cells and chemical hapten exposure. Across the whole study: For the roughly 23-week duration of the study, patients were given weekly doses of diphenylcyclopropenone on the scalp.

Individual cDNA molecules received unique molecular identifiers in the library. Authors' methods: TCRs per sample had a median of approximately 100,000 and ranged from roughly 23,224 to 700,000. TCRdb processed the reads anew with MiXCR; each CDR3 protein has one entry. TCRdb's processing, not the authors' own work, is the source of the V and J calls. This table has 4,000 to 4,500 distinct CDR3 sequences, roughly 50% appearing once. The receptor was derived from an adult with alopecia areata. Some clones in this sample may be carry-over from other donors' samples. This table probably holds off-target reads from a library built for another chain. The V gene is TRBV25-1, the J gene TRBJ2-7; TRBD1 agrees at 7 bases. The sample was whole blood, taken before DPC sensitization or 2, 6, or about 24 weeks after (not recorded which). The CDR3 protein is CASSVLQGRGEQYF. CDR3 DNA sequence: TGTGCCAGCAGTGTGCTACAGGGGCGAGGCGAGCAGTACTTC.